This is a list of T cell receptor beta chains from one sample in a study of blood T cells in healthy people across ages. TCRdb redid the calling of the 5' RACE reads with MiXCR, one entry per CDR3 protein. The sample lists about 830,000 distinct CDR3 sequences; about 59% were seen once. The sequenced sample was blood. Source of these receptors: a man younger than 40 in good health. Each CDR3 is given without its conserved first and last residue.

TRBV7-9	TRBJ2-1	ASSFRLATNEQF
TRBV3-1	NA	ASSQGRGSNEQY
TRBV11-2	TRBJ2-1	ASSQRALGAFHEQF
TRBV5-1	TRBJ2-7	ASSLAPLNEQY
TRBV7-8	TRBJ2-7	ASSLAPGLGEQY
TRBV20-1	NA	SASNGGPTYEQY
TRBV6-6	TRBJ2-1	ASGQGQAYNEQF
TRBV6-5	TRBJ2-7	ASSYSPRSSYEQY
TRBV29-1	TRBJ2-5	SVESGDGETQY
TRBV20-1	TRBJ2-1	GARDTGAPPPEQF
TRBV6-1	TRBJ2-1	ASSLLAGVYNEQF
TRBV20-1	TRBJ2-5	SASGRVFTETQY
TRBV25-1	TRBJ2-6	ASSAVPGANVLT
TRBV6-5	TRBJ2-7	AARDSGYEQY
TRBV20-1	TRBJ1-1	SAGLDRIDAEAF
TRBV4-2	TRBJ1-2	ASSQEGEVGYGYT
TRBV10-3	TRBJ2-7	AISEDPSDYEQY
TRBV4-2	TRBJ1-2	ASSQVSGSYGYT
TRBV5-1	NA	ASSLKGDEQY
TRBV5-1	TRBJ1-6	ASSLVRGGNSPLH
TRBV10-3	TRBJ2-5	AISESPRGSQETQY
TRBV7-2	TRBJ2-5	ASSFTGTSGGSETQY
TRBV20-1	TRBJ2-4	SARDVRGAGDIQY
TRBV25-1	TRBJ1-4	ATRDRGAEKLF
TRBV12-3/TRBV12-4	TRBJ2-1	ASSFGGGPNEQF
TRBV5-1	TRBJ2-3	ASRDGTSGTDTQY
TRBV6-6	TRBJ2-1	ASSYSRVEQF
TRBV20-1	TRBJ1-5	SATRGTGAPNQPQH
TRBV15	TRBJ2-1	ATTPETVYNEQF
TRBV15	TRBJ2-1	ATSRARIAGDNEQF
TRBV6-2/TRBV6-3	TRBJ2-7	ASSYSGTGPSYEQY
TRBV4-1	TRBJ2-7	ASSQVGDSYEQY
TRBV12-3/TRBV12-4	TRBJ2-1	AGAVGFSYNEQF